This TCR beta chain was identified during a study of PD-1 blockade in mismatch repair-deficient tumors. Sequenced by immunoSEQ multiplex PCR; TCRdb stores in-frame clones only, minus some. Among more than 40,000 clones listed, about 84% were seen once. The source was peripheral blood, collected 20 weeks after starting pembrolizumab. This clonotype was obtained from an adult with mismatch repair-deficient cancer.

The CDR3 protein is CASSLPSTEAFF. In nucleotides, the CDR3 is TGCGCCAGCAGCTTGCCGTCAACTGAAGCTTTCTTT. V is TRBV5-1 and J is TRBJ1-1, with D unclear. V gave up 1 base and J gave up 5 bases, with 6 bases separating them. Germline loops: CDR1 SGHRS, CDR2 YFSETQ. CDR3 length: 12 residues. Combining the CDR3 with reference TRBV5-1 and TRBJ1-1 gives the whole variable domain KAGVTQTPRYLIKTRGQQVTLSCSPISGHRSVSWYQQTPGQGLQFLFEYFSETQRNKGNFPGRFSGRQFSNSRSEMNVSTLELGDSALYLCASSLPSTEAFFGQGTRLTVV.